The 25 T cell receptor beta chains below all came from one sample that was sequenced in a study of technical replicates of blood from a handful of donors. The protocol was immunoSEQ multiplex PCR, while the TCRdb copy is restricted to in-frame clones and leaves out a portion. The sample yields tens of thousands of clones, 91% seen once. The sequenced sample consisted of T cells isolated from PBMCs. These receptor sequences come from a human donor in good health. Some clones in this sample may be carry-over from other donors' samples.

V gene TRBV4-2 combines with J gene TRBJ2-2; TRBD2 agrees at 13 bases. CDR1 LGHNA and CDR2 YNFKEQ come from the germline V gene. This CDR3 is 15 amino acids long. V gave up 7 bases and J gave up 5 bases; unmatched junction bases: 4. The CDR3: CASNILAGGTGELFF. CDR3 bases: TGTGCCAGCAACATACTAGCGGGAGGGACCGGGGAGCTGTTTTTT.

V gene TRBV2 combines with J gene TRBJ2-7; 7 bases line up with TRBD2. Per the germline V gene, CDR1 is SNHLY and CDR2 is FYNNEI. The CDR3 runs 13 residues. The J segment lost 3 bases and the V segment lost 6 bases, leaving 5 bases of the junction unmatched. The DNA for the CDR3 is TGTGCCAGCAGCGCCGGGACTATCTACGAGCAGTACTTC. Translating it yields CASSAGTIYEQYF.

This clone was picked up one time. The rearrangement joins TRBV9 to TRBJ2-1; 7 bases agree with TRBD2. V trimming: 4 bases; J trimming: 5 bases; junction bases outside the gene matches: 12. In germline, CDR1 is SGDLS, CDR2 YYNGEE. This CDR3 contains 16 residues. CDR3 sequence reads: CASSSQPSGTNNEQFF. For the CDR3, the DNA is TGTGCCAGCAGCTCCCAGCCAAGCGGGACGAACAATGAGCAGTTCTTC.

The chain links TRBV11-3 to TRBJ2-5; TRBD2 is a possible D gene (5 bases). CDR1 SGHNT and CDR2 YENEEA come from the germline V gene. Trimming shortened V by 5 bases and J by 2 bases, and 9 bases separated the two germline ends. This CDR3 region has 13 residues. CDR3 residues: CASSPRGQETQYF. The CDR3 DNA follows: TGTGCCAGCAGCCCCCGAGGGCAAGAGACCCAGTACTTC.

V usage is TRBV20-1 and J usage is TRBJ1-4; D gene unclear. The CDR3 totals 11 residues. Trimming took off 0 bases at V and 12 bases at J, with 8 bases between the two ends. Germline CDR1 is DFQATT and CDR2 is SNEGSKA (reference sequence). CDR3 amino acids: CSAREGRQLFF. The CDR3 DNA is TGCAGTGCTAGAGAAGGCAGGCAACTGTTTTTT.

This rearrangement joins TRBV6-5 to TRBJ2-7; 7 nucleotides align to TRBD2. CDR1 is MNHEY and CDR2 is SVGAGI in the germline V gene. V shed 2 bases, J shed 3 bases, and the junction held 7 bases outside the gene matches. This CDR3 has 15 residues. The CDR3 coding sequence is TGTGCCAGCAGTTACCGCCTAGCGGAAAACTACGAGCAGTACTTC. Encoded protein: CASSYRLAENYEQYF.

This chain links TRBV6-5 with TRBJ2-7; 8 bases fit TRBD2. With V trimmed by 4 bases and J by 6 bases, 5 bases remained unmatched. The CDR3 totals 13 residues. Germline V gives CDR1 MNHEY, CDR2 SVGAGI. This chain's CDR3 is CASSSLSGSEQYF. Written as DNA, the CDR3 is TGTGCCAGCAGTTCCTTAAGCGGGAGCGAGCAGTACTTC.

The chain uses TRBV4-1 and TRBJ2-7; 8 bases line up with TRBD1. This CDR3 spans 15 amino acids. The V and J ends lost 2 bases and 4 bases, in that order; junction bases with no gene match: 7. Per the germline V gene, CDR1 is MGHRA and CDR2 is YSYEKL. DNA of the CDR3: TGCGCCAGCAGCCAACCCGACAGGGGACAATACGAGCAGTACTTC. Amino acids: CASSQPDRGQYEQYF.

The V and J genes are TRBV6-5 and TRBJ1-4, with TRBD1 identical over 7 bases. V was clipped by 8 bases and J by 0 bases; unmatched bases: 6. Germline V CDR1 and CDR2: MNHEY, SVGAGI. This CDR3 comprises 15 residues. The CDR3 nucleotides read TGTGCCAGCCGGCGACAGGGATCAACTAATGAAAAACTGTTTTTT. Translation gives CASRRQGSTNEKLFF.

J is TRBJ2-7 and V is TRBV6-6; TRBD2 matches at 8 bases. The V gene's germline CDR1 is MNHNY and CDR2 SVGAGI (reference sequence). The CDR3 loop spans 16 amino acids. Trimming cost V 5 bases and J 1 base; bases outside gene matches: 10. CDR3 in DNA: TGTGCCAGCAGTCGAGATACTAGCGGTCCTTCCTACGAGCAGTACTTC. Encoded protein: CASSRDTSGPSYEQYF.

V usage is TRBV5-1 and J usage is TRBJ1-1, with 7 bases aligning to TRBD1. Germline assignment: CDR1 SGHRS and CDR2 YFSETQ. This CDR3 is 14 amino acids long. Unmatched junction bases numbered 3, after V lost 4 bases and J lost 0 bases. CDR3 region: CASSLGQMNTEAFF. As DNA, the CDR3 is TGCGCCAGCAGCCTGGGACAGATGAACACTGAAGCTTTCTTT.

The chain links TRBV28 to TRBJ2-1; 11 positions agree with TRBD2. J lost 3 bases, V lost 5 bases, and 9 bases had no gene match. Germline V gene lookup returns CDR1 MDHEN and CDR2 SYDVKM. This CDR3 has 17 residues. The CDR3 region has the DNA TGTGCCAGCAGTCTACCAGTAGCGGGAGGGTTCTACAATGAGCAGTTCTTC. As protein: CASSLPVAGGFYNEQFF.

V is TRBV19 and J is TRBJ1-1; 7 nucleotides match TRBD1. This CDR3 has 15 residues. With V trimmed by 3 bases and J by 0 bases, 4 bases remained unmatched. Germline CDR1 and CDR2: LNHDA and SQIVND (reference sequence). DNA for the CDR3: TGTGCCAGTAGTATGAGGACAGGTATGAACACTGAAGCTTTCTTT. Residues: CASSMRTGMNTEAFF.

The V and J genes are TRBV19 and TRBJ1-5, with D tentatively TRBD1 (6 bases). V dropped 6 bases and J dropped 5 bases, with 17 bases sitting between them. The CDR3 loop spans 15 amino acids. In germline, CDR1 is LNHDA, CDR2 SQIVND (reference sequence). The CDR3 nucleotides are TGTGCCAGTAGACTGACAGGCCCGAACTATCAGCCCCAGCATTTT. Its translation: CASRLTGPNYQPQHF.

This chain joins TRBV30 and TRBJ1-6; D remains ambiguous. Germline-derived CDR1 and CDR2 are GTSNPN and SVGIG (reference sequence). Trimming shortened V by 2 bases and J by 0 bases, and 5 bases separated the two germline ends. This CDR3 has 14 amino acids. In nucleotides, the CDR3 is TGTGCCTGGAGTTTCGGCTCCTATAATTCACCCCTCCACTTT. This sequence encodes CAWSFGSYNSPLHF.

This chain joins TRBV2 and TRBJ2-3, with D possibly being TRBD1 (5 bases). The CDR3 covers 14 residues. V was clipped by 6 bases and J by 2 bases, with 12 bases between them. Germline CDR1 is SNHLY and CDR2 is FYNNEI. The chain's CDR3 is CASSDSTYTDTQYF. CDR3 sequence (DNA): TGTGCCAGCAGCGACAGCACTTACACAGATACGCAGTATTTT.

This sequence joins TRBV4-3 and TRBJ2-7, with D possibly TRBD2 on 5 matching bases. V lost 1 base and J lost 6, with 25 bases in between. The length of the CDR3 is 18 residues. Germline CDR1 is LGHNA and CDR2 is YSLEER. CDR3 sequence: CASSQVPLSAEDYGEQYF. CDR3 DNA: TGCGCCAGCAGCCAAGTACCCCTTAGCGCAGAGGATTATGGCGAGCAGTACTTC.

The rearrangement uses TRBV11-1 and TRBJ1-1; 10 nucleotides match TRBD1. CDR3 length equals 14 residues. Trimming took 1 base from V and 6 from J; bases not matched to a gene: 2. Germline V lookup: CDR1 SGHAT, CDR2 FQDESV (reference sequence). CDR3 sequence: CASSLGDRGAEAFF. The CDR3 DNA reads as TGTGCCAGCAGCTTAGGGGACAGGGGCGCTGAAGCTTTCTTT.

V and J are TRBV5-1 and TRBJ2-1; tentatively, D is TRBD2 (7 bases). V shed 3 bases and J shed 10 bases, with 17 bases lying between them. The CDR3 contains 14 residues. The germline gives CDR1 SGHRS, CDR2 YFSETQ. The CDR3 reads CASSSTGGRREQFF. The CDR3 nucleotides are TGCGCCAGCAGCTCTACGGGGGGCCGGAGGGAGCAGTTCTTC.

The J gene is TRBJ2-1, the V gene TRBV5-6, with a possible D match to TRBD1 (6 bases). Per germline, CDR1 SGHDT and CDR2 YYEEEE. The CDR3 covers 15 residues. V lost 2 bases to trimming and J lost 5 bases, with 14 bases between them. This chain's CDR3 is CASSFNRDIDNEQFF. CDR3 DNA sequence: TGTGCCAGCAGCTTTAACCGGGACATAGACAATGAGCAGTTCTTC. The entire variable domain, with the rest obtained from reference TRBV5-6 and TRBJ2-1, is as follows: DAGVTQSPTHLIKTRGQQVTLRCSPKSGHDTVSWYQQALGQGPQFIFQYYEEEERQRGNFPDRFSGHQFPNYSSELNVNALLLGDSALYLCASSFNRDIDNEQFFGPGTRLTVL.

This rearrangement joins TRBV6-5 to TRBJ2-7, with 11 bases aligning to TRBD2. The germline V gene has CDR1 MNHEY and CDR2 SVGAGI. With V trimmed by 2 bases and J by 5 bases, 2 bases remained unmatched. The CDR3 spans 14 residues. CDR3 nucleotide sequence: TGTGCCAGCAGTTACGGGACTAGCGGCGACGAGCAGTACTTC. It yields the protein CASSYGTSGDEQYF.

J is TRBJ2-7 and V is TRBV25-1, with D possibly being TRBD2 (5 bases). Looked up from germline, CDR1 is MGHDK and CDR2 is SYGVNS. There are 13 residues in the CDR3. Trimming pared 8 bases from V and 0 bases from J, leaving 11 bases between. CDR3 in amino acids: CASGSAGSYEQYF. The CDR3 nucleotides are TGTGCCAGCGGAAGCGCGGGCTCCTACGAGCAGTACTTC.

The V call is TRBV5-1, the J call TRBJ2-4; 14 positions match TRBD2. Germline CDR1 reads SGHRS; CDR2 reads YFSETQ. The CDR3 length is 20 residues. The V and J ends lost 0 bases and 1 base, in that order; junction bases with no gene match: 9. CDR3 amino acids: CASSLVLGTSGSTAKNIQYF. The CDR3 DNA is TGCGCCAGCAGCTTGGTCCTGGGGACTAGCGGGAGTACGGCCAAAAACATTCAGTACTTC.

The V and J genes are TRBV5-8 and TRBJ1-1, with 8 bases fitting TRBD1. After removal of 3 bases from V and 0 bases from J, the junction contained 13 bases not matched to a gene. This CDR3 has 18 amino acids. Germline CDR1 reads SGHTS; CDR2 reads YDEGEE. CDR3 coding DNA: TGTGCCAGCAGCTCTGCCTGGACAGGGATGATCATGAACACTGAAGCTTTCTTT. It codes for CASSSAWTGMIMNTEAFF.

V gene TRBV4-2 combines with J gene TRBJ2-7; the match to TRBD2 covers 9 bases. V was clipped by 1 base and J by 4 bases; unmatched bases: 5. Germline CDR1 LGHNA, CDR2 YNFKEQ. This CDR3 spans 15 amino acids. The CDR3 protein is CASSQVLSGSYEQYF. The CDR3 DNA reads TGTGCCAGCAGCCAAGTTCTTAGCGGGAGTTACGAGCAGTACTTC.